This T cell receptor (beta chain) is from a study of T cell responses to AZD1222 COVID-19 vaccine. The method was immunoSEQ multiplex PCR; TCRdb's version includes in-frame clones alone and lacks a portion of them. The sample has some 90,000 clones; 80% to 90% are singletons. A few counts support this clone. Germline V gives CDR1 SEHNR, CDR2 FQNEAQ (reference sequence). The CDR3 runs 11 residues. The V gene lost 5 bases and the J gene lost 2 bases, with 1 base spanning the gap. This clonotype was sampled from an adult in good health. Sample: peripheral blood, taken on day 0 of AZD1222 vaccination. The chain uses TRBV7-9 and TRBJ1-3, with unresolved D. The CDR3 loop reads CASSAGNTIYF. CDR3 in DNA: TGTGCCAGCAGCGCTGGAAACACCATATATTTT.